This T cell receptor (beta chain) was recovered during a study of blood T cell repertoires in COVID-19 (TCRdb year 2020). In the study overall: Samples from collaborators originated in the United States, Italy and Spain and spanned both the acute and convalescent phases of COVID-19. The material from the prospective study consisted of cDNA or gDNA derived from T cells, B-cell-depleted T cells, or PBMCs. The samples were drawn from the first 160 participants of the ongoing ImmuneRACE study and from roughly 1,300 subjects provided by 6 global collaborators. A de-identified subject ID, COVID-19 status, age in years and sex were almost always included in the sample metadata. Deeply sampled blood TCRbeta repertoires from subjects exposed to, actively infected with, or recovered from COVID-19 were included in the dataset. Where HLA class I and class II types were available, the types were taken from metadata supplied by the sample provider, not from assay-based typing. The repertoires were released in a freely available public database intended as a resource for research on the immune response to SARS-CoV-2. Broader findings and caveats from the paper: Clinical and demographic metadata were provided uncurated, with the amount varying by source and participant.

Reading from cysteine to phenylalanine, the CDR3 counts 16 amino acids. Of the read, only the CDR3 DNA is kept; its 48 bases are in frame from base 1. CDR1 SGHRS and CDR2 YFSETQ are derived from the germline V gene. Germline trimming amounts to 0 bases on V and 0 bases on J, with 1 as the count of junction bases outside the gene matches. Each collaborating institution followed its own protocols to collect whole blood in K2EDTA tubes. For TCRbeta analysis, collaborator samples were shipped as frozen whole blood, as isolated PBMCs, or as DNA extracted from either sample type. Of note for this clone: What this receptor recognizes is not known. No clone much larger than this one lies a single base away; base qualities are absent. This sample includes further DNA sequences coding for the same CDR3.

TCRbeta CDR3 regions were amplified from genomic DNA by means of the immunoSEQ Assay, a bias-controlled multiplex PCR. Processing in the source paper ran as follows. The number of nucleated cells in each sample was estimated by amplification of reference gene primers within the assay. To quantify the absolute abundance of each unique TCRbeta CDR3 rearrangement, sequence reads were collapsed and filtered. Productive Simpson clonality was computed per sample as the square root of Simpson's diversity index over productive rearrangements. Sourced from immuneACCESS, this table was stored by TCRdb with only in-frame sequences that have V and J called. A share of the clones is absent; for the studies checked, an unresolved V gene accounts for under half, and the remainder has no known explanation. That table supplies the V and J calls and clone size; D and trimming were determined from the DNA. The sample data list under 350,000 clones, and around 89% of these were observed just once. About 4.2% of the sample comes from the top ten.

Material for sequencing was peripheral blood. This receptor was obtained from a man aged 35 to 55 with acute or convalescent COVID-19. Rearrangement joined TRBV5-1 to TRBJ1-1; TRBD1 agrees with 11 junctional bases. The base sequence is TGCGCCAGCAGCTTGGGGACAGGGGGCATGAACACTGAAGCTTTCTTT. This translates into CASSLGTGGMNTEAFF.